The source of this T cell receptor beta chain is a study of blood T cell repertoires in COVID-19 (dated by TCRdb to 2020 to 2022). At the level of the whole study: Samples from collaborators originated in the United States, Italy and Spain and spanned both the acute and convalescent phases of COVID-19. The sample metadata nearly always contained a de-identified subject ID, COVID-19 status, age in years and sex. A freely available public database, intended as a resource for researchers studying the immune response to SARS-CoV-2, is where the repertoires were released. The material from the prospective study consisted of cDNA or gDNA derived from T cells, B-cell-depleted T cells, or PBMCs. Deeply sampled blood TCRbeta repertoires from subjects exposed to, actively infected with, or recovered from COVID-19 were included in the dataset. Samples were obtained from the ongoing ImmuneRACE study (first 160 participants) and from about 1,300 subjects provided by 6 global collaborators. Where HLA class I and class II types were available, the types were taken from metadata supplied by the sample provider, not from assay-based typing.

Samples from volunteer blood donors who had recovered from COVID-19 were contributed by a second Seattle source. Whole blood was collected in K2EDTA tubes by collaborating institutions according to the institutions' own protocols. For TCRbeta analysis, collaborators shipped samples as frozen whole blood, isolated PBMCs, or DNA extracted from either of those sample types. Study-level results and caveats: Clinical and demographic metadata were provided uncurated, with the amount varying by source and participant.

From its cysteine to its phenylalanine, the CDR3 spans 17 amino acids. Just the 51-base CDR3 DNA is kept, in frame starting at base 1. From a lookup of the germline V gene, CDR1 and CDR2 are LGHNA and YSLEER. Germline trimming: 0 bases from V, 6 bases from J; junction bases outside gene matches: 6. TCRbeta CDR3 regions were amplified from genomic DNA by means of the immunoSEQ Assay, a bias-controlled multiplex PCR. As for the original processing: Within the assay, amplification of reference gene primers was used to estimate how many nucleated cells each sample contained. To quantify the absolute abundance of each unique TCRbeta CDR3 rearrangement, sequence reads were collapsed and filtered. For each sample, productive Simpson clonality was calculated as the square root of Simpson's diversity index across productive rearrangements. The clones in this table, taken by TCRdb from immuneACCESS, are in-frame only. Not every clone is retained; where verified, under half of the shortfall comes from an unresolved V gene, and the cause of the rest is unknown. V and J calls and clone size are copied from that table; D and trimming were computed from the DNA. Counted in this sample were some 150,000 clones; 70% to 90% of them appeared once. The ten largest account for more than 7.5% of the sample.

In the case of this clone: Its antigen specificity is not known. Base qualities are not provided; no much larger clone lies one nucleotide away.

The material sequenced was peripheral blood. The TCR was taken from a man aged 40-49 years who had recovered from COVID-19. The chain couples TRBV4-3 to TRBJ2-1; 12 central nucleotides agree with TRBD2. The encoded CDR3 is CASSQEGASGGANEQFF. The nucleotides are TGCGCCAGCAGCCAAGAAGGGGCTAGCGGGGGGGCCAATGAGCAGTTCTTC.